These 18 T cell receptor beta chains originate from one sample sequenced in a study of PD-1 blockade in classical Hodgkin lymphoma (dated by TCRdb to 2020 to 2022). The time point label for this specimen denotes: cycle 2 day 1 (C2D1) of nivolumab. Relapse after autologous stem cell transplantation had occurred in all trial patients, and cohorts A, B and C were distinguished by prior brentuximab vedotin exposure. Library preparation used the immunoSEQ multiplex PCR assay. In TCRdb, the immuneACCESS table is reduced to in-frame sequences with V and J assigned. These tables do not hold every clone; where another copy was compared, an unresolved V gene accounts for under half, and the others remain unexplained. The sample has over 14,000 clones on record, around 83% of them singletons. Roughly a quarter of the sample rests with the top ten. Sequenced material: peripheral blood mononuclear cells (PBMCs), taken before the second cycle of nivolumab. All receptors come from a human donor with classical Hodgkin lymphoma.

The CDR3 reads CASSPLAGGPQETQYF. The CDR3 DNA reads TGTGCCAGCAGCCCTCTGGCGGGGGGGCCCCAAGAGACCCAGTACTTC. The chain recombines TRBV9 with TRBJ2-5; the match to TRBD2 covers 9 bases. Germline V CDR1 and CDR2: SGDLS, YYNGEE. The CDR3 length is 16 residues. V dropped 4 bases and J dropped 1; count of bases not matched to a gene: 8.

This rearrangement joins TRBV5-4 to TRBJ2-1; D is possibly TRBD2 (5 bases). Trimming cost V 0 bases and J 1 base, with 8 bases left between them. There are 15 residues in the CDR3. Germline CDR1 is SGHNT and CDR2 is YYREEE (reference sequence). This chain's CDR3 is CASSLVGVSYNEQFF. The CDR3 DNA is TGTGCCAGCAGCTTGGTCGGGGTATCCTACAATGAGCAGTTCTTC. Supplemented by reference TRBV5-4 and TRBJ2-1, the full variable domain reads ETGVTQSPTHLIKTRGQQVTLRCSSQSGHNTVSWYQQALGQGPQFIFQYYREEENGRGNFPPRFSGLQFPNYSSELNVNALELDDSALYLCASSLVGVSYNEQFFGPGTRLTVL.

This chain joins TRBV15 and TRBJ1-5; D call uncertain. The germline V and J ends were trimmed by 0 bases and 4 bases, with 7 bases remaining between them. Germline assignment: CDR1 LNHNV and CDR2 YYDKDF (reference sequence). This CDR3 spans 14 amino acids. This CDR3 reads CATSRDRGNQPQHF. In DNA, the CDR3 is TGTGCCACCAGCAGAGATAGAGGGAATCAGCCCCAGCATTTT.

The genes are TRBV5-1 and TRBJ2-5, with a weak D call TRBD1 (5 bases). From germline, CDR1 is SGHRS and CDR2 YFSETQ. The CDR3 covers 14 residues. V lost 0 bases, J lost 4 bases, and 10 bases lay in between. CDR3 protein: CASSLEVGRETQYF. Written as DNA, the CDR3 is TGCGCCAGCAGCTTGGAGGTGGGGCGAGAGACCCAGTACTTC. Supplemented by reference TRBV5-1 and TRBJ2-5, the full variable domain reads KAGVTQTPRYLIKTRGQQVTLSCSPISGHRSVSWYQQTPGQGLQFLFEYFSETQRNKGNFPGRFSGRQFSNSRSEMNVSTLELGDSALYLCASSLEVGRETQYFGPGTRLLVL.

The J gene is TRBJ1-2, the V gene TRBV15, with 7 bases lining up with TRBD1. CDR3 size: 11 residues. Germline V gene lookup returns CDR1 LNHNV and CDR2 YYDKDF (reference sequence). The trim removed 5 bases at V and 6 bases at J, leaving 0 bases unmatched. The CDR3 coding sequence is TGTGCCACCAGCCAGGGGGATGGCTACACCTTC. It encodes CATSQGDGYTF.

CDR3 protein: CSVNHPSEVAGGLNTDTQYF. CDR3 bases: TGCAGCGTAAACCACCCGTCTGAAGTAGCGGGGGGACTGAACACAGATACGCAGTATTTT. The rearrangement joins TRBV29-1 to TRBJ2-3; 10 bases are a match to TRBD2. V was clipped by 6 bases and J by 2 bases; unmatched bases: 23. The germline V gene encodes CDR1 SQVTM and CDR2 ANQGSEA. The CDR3 is 20 amino acids.

V usage is TRBV6-6 and J usage is TRBJ2-2; perhaps D is TRBD1 or TRBD2 (5 bases each). The CDR3 covers 15 residues. The ends were cut back, 6 bases at V and 0 bases at J, with 11 bases in the middle. The V gene's germline CDR1 is MNHNY and CDR2 SVGAGI (reference sequence). Here the CDR3 DNA reads TGTGCCAGCAGCCGGGACGGGGCGAACACCGGGGAGCTGTTTTTT. Its protein product is CASSRDGANTGELFF.

This CDR3 reads CASSQQSTDTQYF. CDR3 nucleotides: TGTGCCAGCAGCCAACAAAGCACAGATACGCAGTATTTT. V and J are TRBV14 and TRBJ2-3, with D unresolved. Between the trimmed V and J ends, which lost 2 bases and 0 bases, there was a span of 3 bases. The CDR3 has 13 residues. From germline, CDR1 is SGHDN and CDR2 FVKESK.

The chain carries TRBV2 and TRBJ2-3, with D hard to call. V shed 2 bases and J shed 8 bases, with 8 bases lying between them. Germline V gives CDR1 SNHLY, CDR2 FYNNEI. The CDR3 loop spans 12 amino acids. The CDR3: CASSELASTQYF. Here the CDR3 DNA reads TGTGCCAGCAGTGAACTTGCCAGTACGCAGTATTTT.

The chain employs TRBV28 and TRBJ1-1; unclear D gene. Between the trimmed V and J ends, which lost 6 bases and 1 base, there was a span of 3 bases. The CDR3 spans 11 residues. Per germline, CDR1 MDHEN and CDR2 SYDVKM. The CDR3 is CASRANTEAFF. For the CDR3, the DNA is TGTGCCAGCAGGGCGAACACTGAAGCTTTCTTT.

This chain links TRBV7-2 with TRBJ1-5, with no clear D. CDR3 length: 13 amino acids. The germline V gene has CDR1 SGHTA and CDR2 FQGNSA. The V end was cut by 0 bases, the J end by 5 bases, with 5 bases between. The CDR3 loop reads CASSLADDQPQHF. In nucleotides, the CDR3 is TGTGCCAGCAGCTTAGCAGACGATCAGCCCCAGCATTTT. The full variable domain, in which reference TRBV7-2 and TRBJ1-5 provide the parts outside the CDR3, is GAGVSQSPSNKVTEKGKDVELRCDPISGHTALYWYRQSLGQGLEFLIYFQGNSAPDKSGLPSDRFSAERTGGSVSTLTIQRTQQEDSAVYLCASSLADDQPQHFGDGTRLSIL.

There are a few counts of this clone. CDR3 nucleotides: TGTGCCAGCAGCTTATTGGAGGGAATGAACACTGAAGCTTTCTTT. This codes for CASSLLEGMNTEAFF. The gene calls are TRBV7-6 and TRBJ1-1; D is undetermined. The length of the CDR3 is 15 residues. V was shortened by 2 bases and J by 0 bases, with 10 bases between the two germline ends. Germline-derived CDR1 and CDR2 are SGHVS and FNYEAQ.

V usage is TRBV28 and J usage is TRBJ1-5; D not certain. Trimming removed 8 bases at V and 3 bases at J, with 11 bases between. This CDR3 contains 13 residues. The germline gives CDR1 MDHEN, CDR2 SYDVKM. The CDR3 DNA follows: TGTGCCAGCCTCCCTCAGATCAATCAGCCCCAGCATTTT. Translated, it gives CASLPQINQPQHF. Combining the CDR3 with reference TRBV28 and TRBJ1-5 gives the whole variable domain DVKVTQSSRYLVKRTGEKVFLECVQDMDHENMFWYRQDPGLGLRLIYFSYDVKMKEKGDIPEGYSVSREKKERFSLILESASTNQTSMYLCASLPQINQPQHFGDGTRLSIL.

V is TRBV7-2 and J is TRBJ2-1, with unresolved D. The CDR3 totals 14 residues. The V gene's germline CDR1 is SGHTA and CDR2 FQGNSA. Trimming stripped 1 base from V and 10 bases from J, with 14 bases between. CDR3 region: CASSLGAIAGEQFF. In DNA, the CDR3 is TGTGCCAGCAGCTTAGGGGCAATAGCAGGCGAGCAGTTCTTC. The whole variable domain, remainder taken from reference TRBV7-2 and TRBJ2-1, is GAGVSQSPSNKVTEKGKDVELRCDPISGHTALYWYRQSLGQGLEFLIYFQGNSAPDKSGLPSDRFSAERTGGSVSTLTIQRTQQEDSAVYLCASSLGAIAGEQFFGPGTRLTVL.

There are a few counts of this clone. The V call is TRBV28, the J call TRBJ2-5; D is unresolved. CDR1 MDHEN and CDR2 SYDVKM come from the germline V gene. The CDR3 consists of 13 residues. V gave up 3 bases and J gave up 5 bases, with 10 bases separating them. CDR3: CASSLVNRETQYF. CDR3 sequence (DNA): TGTGCCAGCAGTTTGGTGAATAGGGAGACCCAGTACTTC. The full variable domain, its missing parts supplied by reference TRBV28 and TRBJ2-5, is DVKVTQSSRYLVKRTGEKVFLECVQDMDHENMFWYRQDPGLGLRLIYFSYDVKMKEKGDIPEGYSVSREKKERFSLILESASTNQTSMYLCASSLVNRETQYFGPGTRLLVL.

This rearrangement joins TRBV18 to TRBJ1-2, with TRBD1 as a possible D gene (5 bases). V dropped 0 bases and J dropped 4 bases, with 12 bases sitting between them. This CDR3 has 15 amino acids. From germline, CDR1 is KGHSH and CDR2 LQKENI. Here the CDR3 reads CASSPPNAGSYGYTF. The CDR3 nucleotides read TGTGCCAGCTCACCACCTAACGCAGGGTCCTATGGCTACACCTTC.

This clone was counted between two and nine times. The rearrangement joins TRBV9 to TRBJ2-5, with a tentative D call TRBD1 (6 bases). CDR3 length: 15 amino acids. Germline V gene lookup returns CDR1 SGDLS and CDR2 YYNGEE. V was cut by 0 bases and J by 4 bases, with 13 bases left in between. This CDR3 reads CASSVGWGTRETQYF. Written as DNA, the CDR3 is TGTGCCAGCAGCGTAGGATGGGGGACACGAGAGACCCAGTACTTC.

The CDR3: CASSLVSSGFTDTQYF. CDR3 bases: TGTGCCAGCAGCTTAGTATCTAGCGGGTTCACAGATACGCAGTATTTT. This rearrangement joins TRBV7-9 to TRBJ2-3; 8 bases agree with TRBD2. CDR3 size: 16 residues. V was clipped by 1 base and J by 2 bases; unmatched bases: 5. Germline V gives CDR1 SEHNR, CDR2 FQNEAQ (reference sequence).